The T cell receptor (beta chain) under discussion was sequenced for a study of early T cells in non-severe SARS-CoV-2 infection. The wider study: Bulk RNA from unsorted whole blood was sequenced; chains were unpaired.

Germline assignment: CDR1 SGHRS and CDR2 YFSETQ. CDR3 length equals 15 residues. V was cut by 0 bases and J by 0 bases, with 9 bases left in between. TCRdb reanalysed the 5' RACE reads using MiXCR and keeps one entry per CDR3 protein. The sample carries about 48,000 distinct CDR3 sequences, 8.5% to 10% recorded once. The TCR was taken from an adult who was a healthcare worker with PCR-confirmed SARS-CoV-2 infection or an uninfected control (not recorded which). Sequencing was carried out using whole blood. This chain uses TRBV5-1 with TRBJ1-1; tentatively, D is TRBD1 (6 bases). The chain's CDR3 is CASSLVTGLNTEAFF. In nucleotides, the CDR3 is TGCGCCAGCAGCTTGGTCACAGGGCTGAACACTGAAGCTTTCTTT.